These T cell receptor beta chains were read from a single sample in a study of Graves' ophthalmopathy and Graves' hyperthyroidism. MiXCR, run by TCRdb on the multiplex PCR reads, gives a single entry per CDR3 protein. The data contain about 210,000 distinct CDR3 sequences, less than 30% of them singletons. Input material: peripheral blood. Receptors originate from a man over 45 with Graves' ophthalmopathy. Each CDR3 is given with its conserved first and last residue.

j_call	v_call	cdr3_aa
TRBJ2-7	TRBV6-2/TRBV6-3	CASSWDAPYEQYF
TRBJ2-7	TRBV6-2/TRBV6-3	CASSYGQPTTYEQYF
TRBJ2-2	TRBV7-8	CASSLGGGTAGELFF
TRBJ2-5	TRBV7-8	CASSLARGRETQYF
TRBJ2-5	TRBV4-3	CASSQIFSWEGLETQYF
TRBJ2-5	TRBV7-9	CASSLIFRSQETQYF
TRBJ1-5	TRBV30	CAWSTGQYQPQHF
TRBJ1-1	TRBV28	CASSLGMNTEAFF
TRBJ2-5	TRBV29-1	CSVEGFGTSGTQYF
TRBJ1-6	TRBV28	CASSQGRDRYNSPLHF
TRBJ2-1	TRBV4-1	CASSQEQREGDEQFF
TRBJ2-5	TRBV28	CASTLEGQETQYF
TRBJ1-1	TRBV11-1	CASSLDEVGLGTEAFF
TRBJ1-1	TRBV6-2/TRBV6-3	CASSWDSRGTNTEAFF
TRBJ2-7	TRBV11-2	CASSLVGSGFSYEQYF
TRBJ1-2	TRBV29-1	CSVDPVRAGRHYGYTF